This T cell receptor (beta chain) was retrieved from a study of T-cell reconstitution after alpha-beta-depleted transplantation in children. The ends lost 6 bases at V and 6 bases at J; junction bases unmatched: 5. CDR1 MNHEY and CDR2 SVGEGT come from the germline V gene. The CDR3 has 14 amino acids. This clonotype has a count of ten or more. Its specificity is unknown. The authors prepared the TCRbeta library with unique molecular identifiers. TCRdb re-called the PCR reads with MiXCR, one entry per CDR3 protein. This sample has some 600,000 distinct CDR3 sequences, with 13% found just once. General study findings and limits: A year had passed since transplant, and T-cell counts and diversity by then came mostly from newly produced T cells. Elevated TCRbeta diversity at day 60 was traced, in some patients, to surviving recipient T cells and thymic progenitors. About two months after transplant, alpha-beta T cells reportedly came from several hundred expanded graft clones.

This material consisted of PBMCs, mostly from graft donor cells, taken 360 days after TCRalphabeta/CD19-depleted stem cell transplant. The chain recombines TRBV6-2 or TRBV6-3 with TRBJ2-1, with 10 bases matching TRBD1. This TCR was sampled from a male patient between 5 and 17 years old who had a stem cell transplant for acute myeloid leukemia, so the T cells may come from the graft donor. CDR3: CASRPGTGVNEQFF. CDR3 DNA: TGTGCCAGCAGGCCCGGGACAGGGGTCAATGAGCAGTTCTTC.